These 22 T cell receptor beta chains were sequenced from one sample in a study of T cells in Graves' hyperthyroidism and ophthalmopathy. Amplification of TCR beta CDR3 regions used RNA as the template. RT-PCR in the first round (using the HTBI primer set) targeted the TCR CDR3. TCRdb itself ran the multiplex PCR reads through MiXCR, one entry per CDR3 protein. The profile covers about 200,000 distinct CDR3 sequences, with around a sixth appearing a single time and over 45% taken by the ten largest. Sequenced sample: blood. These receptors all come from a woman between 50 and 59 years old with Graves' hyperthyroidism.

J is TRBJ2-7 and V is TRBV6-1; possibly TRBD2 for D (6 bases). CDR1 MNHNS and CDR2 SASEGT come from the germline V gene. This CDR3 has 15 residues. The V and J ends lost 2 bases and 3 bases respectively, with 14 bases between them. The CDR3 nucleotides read TGTGCCAGCAGTGAAAGGAGGGAGCCGGTCTACGAGCAGTACTTC. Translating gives CASSERREPVYEQYF.

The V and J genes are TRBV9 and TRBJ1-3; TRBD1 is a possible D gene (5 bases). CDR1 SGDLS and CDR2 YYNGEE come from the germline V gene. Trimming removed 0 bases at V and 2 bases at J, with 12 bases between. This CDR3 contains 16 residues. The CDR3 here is CASSVAGAVTGNTIYF. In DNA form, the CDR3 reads TGTGCCAGCAGCGTAGCCGGGGCCGTTACTGGAAACACCATATATTTT.

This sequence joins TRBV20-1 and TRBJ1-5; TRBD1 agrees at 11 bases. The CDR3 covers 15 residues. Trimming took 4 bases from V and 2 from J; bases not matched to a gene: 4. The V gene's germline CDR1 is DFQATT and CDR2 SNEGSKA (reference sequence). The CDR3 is CSATGTGGGNQPQHF. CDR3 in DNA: TGCAGTGCTACGGGGACAGGGGGTGGCAATCAGCCCCAGCATTTT.

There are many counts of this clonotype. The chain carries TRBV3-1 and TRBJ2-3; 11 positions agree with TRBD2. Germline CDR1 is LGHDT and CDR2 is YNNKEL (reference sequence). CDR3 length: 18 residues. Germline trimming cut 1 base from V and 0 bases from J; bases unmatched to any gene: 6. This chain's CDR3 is CASSQAVLAGGSTDTQYF. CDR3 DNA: TGTGCCAGCAGCCAAGCGGTGCTAGCGGGAGGAAGCACAGATACGCAGTATTTT.

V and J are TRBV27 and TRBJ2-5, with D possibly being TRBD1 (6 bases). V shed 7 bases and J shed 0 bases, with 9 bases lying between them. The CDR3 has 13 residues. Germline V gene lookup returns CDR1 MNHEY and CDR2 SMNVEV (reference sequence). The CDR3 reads CASTTGNQETQYF. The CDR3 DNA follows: TGTGCCAGCACCACAGGGAACCAAGAGACCCAGTACTTC.

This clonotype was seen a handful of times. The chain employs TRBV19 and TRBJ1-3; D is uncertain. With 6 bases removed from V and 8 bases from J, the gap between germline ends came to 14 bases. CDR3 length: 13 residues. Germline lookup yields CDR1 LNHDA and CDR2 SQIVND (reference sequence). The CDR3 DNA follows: TGTGCCAGTAGCCTGGTTTCGGGTGACACCATATATTTT. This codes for CASSLVSGDTIYF.

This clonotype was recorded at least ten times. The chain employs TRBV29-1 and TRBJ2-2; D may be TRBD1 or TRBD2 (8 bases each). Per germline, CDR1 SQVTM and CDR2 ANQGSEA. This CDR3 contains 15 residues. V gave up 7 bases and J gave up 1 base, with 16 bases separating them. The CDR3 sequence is CSGTGGTGNTGELFF. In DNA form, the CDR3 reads TGCAGCGGGACGGGGGGGACAGGGAACACCGGGGAGCTGTTTTTT.

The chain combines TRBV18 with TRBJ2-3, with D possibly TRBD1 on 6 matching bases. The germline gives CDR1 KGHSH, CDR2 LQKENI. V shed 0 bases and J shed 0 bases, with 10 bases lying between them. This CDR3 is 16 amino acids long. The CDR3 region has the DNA TGTGCCAGCTCACCACCGTCCAGGGGTAGCACAGATACGCAGTATTTT. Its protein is CASSPPSRGSTDTQYF.

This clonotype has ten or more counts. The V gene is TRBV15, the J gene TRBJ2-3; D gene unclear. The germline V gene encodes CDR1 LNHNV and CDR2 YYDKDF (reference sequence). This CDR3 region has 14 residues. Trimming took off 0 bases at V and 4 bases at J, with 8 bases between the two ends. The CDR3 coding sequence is TGTGCCACCAGCAGAGATCCCCCCCCAGATACGCAGTATTTT. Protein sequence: CATSRDPPPDTQYF.

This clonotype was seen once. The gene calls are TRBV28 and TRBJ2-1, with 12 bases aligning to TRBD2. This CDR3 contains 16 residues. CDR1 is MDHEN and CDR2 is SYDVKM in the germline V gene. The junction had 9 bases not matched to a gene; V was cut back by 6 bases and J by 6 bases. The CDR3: CASSPPSGRAVNEQFF. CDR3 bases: TGTGCCAGCAGCCCCCCTAGCGGGAGGGCCGTCAATGAGCAGTTCTTC.

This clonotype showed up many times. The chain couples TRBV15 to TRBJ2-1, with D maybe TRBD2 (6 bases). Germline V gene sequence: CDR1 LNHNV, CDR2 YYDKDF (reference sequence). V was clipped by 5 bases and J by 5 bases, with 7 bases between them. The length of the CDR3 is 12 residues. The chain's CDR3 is CATSRRDNEQFF. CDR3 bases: TGTGCCACCAGCCGGAGGGACAATGAGCAGTTCTTC.

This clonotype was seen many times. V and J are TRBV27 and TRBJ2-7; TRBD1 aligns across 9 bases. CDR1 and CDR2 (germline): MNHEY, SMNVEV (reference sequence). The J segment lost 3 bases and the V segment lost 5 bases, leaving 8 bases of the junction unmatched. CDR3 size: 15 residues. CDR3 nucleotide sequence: TGTGCCAGCAGTCCGAAACAGGGGGCGCTCTACGAGCAGTACTTC. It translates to CASSPKQGALYEQYF.

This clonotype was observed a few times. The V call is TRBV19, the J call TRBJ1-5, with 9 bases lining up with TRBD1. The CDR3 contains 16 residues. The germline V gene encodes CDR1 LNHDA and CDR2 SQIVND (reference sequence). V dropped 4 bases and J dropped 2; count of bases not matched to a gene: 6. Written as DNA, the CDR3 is TGTGCCAGTAGTACCAACAGGGGGCGAGGCAATCAGCCCCAGCATTTT. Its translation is CASSTNRGRGNQPQHF.

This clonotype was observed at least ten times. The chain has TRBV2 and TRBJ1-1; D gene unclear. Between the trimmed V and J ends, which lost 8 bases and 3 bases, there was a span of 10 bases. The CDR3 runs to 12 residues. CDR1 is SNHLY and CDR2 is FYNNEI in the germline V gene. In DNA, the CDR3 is TGTGCCAGCTACCACGAGGACACTGAAGCTTTCTTT. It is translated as CASYHEDTEAFF.

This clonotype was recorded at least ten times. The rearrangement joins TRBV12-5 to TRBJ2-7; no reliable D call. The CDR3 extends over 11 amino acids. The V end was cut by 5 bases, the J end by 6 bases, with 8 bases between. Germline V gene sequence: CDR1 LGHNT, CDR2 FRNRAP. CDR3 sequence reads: CASGLFSEQYF. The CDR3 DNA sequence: TGTGCTAGTGGTCTTTTCTCCGAGCAGTACTTC. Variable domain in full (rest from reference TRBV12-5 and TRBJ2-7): DARVTQTPRHKVTEMGQEVTMRCQPILGHNTVFWYRQTMMQGLELLAYFRNRAPLDDSGMPKDRFSAEMPDATLATLKIQPSEPRDSAVYFCASGLFSEQYFGPGTRLTVT.

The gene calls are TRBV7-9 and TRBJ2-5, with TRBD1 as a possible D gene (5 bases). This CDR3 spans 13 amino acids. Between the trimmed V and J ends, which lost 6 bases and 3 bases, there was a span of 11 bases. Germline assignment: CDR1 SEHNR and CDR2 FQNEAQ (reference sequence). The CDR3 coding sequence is TGTGCCAGCAGACCCGACAGAAAAGAGACCCAGTACTTC. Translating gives CASRPDRKETQYF.

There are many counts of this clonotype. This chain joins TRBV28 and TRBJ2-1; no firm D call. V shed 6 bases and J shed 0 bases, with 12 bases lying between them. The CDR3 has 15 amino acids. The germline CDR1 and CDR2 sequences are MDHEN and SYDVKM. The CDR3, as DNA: TGTGCCAGCAGCTCTGCGGTGAGCTCCTACAATGAGCAGTTCTTC. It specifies CASSSAVSSYNEQFF. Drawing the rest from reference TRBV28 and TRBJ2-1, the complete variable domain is DVKVTQSSRYLVKRTGEKVFLECVQDMDHENMFWYRQDPGLGLRLIYFSYDVKMKEKGDIPEGYSVSREKKERFSLILESASTNQTSMYLCASSSAVSSYNEQFFGPGTRLTVL.

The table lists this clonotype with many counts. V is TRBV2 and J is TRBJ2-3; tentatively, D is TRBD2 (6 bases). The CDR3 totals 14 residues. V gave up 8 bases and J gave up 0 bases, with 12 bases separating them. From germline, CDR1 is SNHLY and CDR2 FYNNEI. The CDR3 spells CASLLGGSTDTQYF. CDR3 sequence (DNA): TGTGCCAGCCTACTCGGGGGTAGCACAGATACGCAGTATTTT.

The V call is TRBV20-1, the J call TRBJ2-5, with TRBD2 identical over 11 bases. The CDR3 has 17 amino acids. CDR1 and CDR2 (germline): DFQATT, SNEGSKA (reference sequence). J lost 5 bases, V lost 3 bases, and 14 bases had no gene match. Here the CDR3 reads CSASPFELAGVRETQYF. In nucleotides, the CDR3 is TGCAGTGCTAGTCCCTTCGAACTAGCGGGAGTTCGGGAGACCCAGTACTTC.

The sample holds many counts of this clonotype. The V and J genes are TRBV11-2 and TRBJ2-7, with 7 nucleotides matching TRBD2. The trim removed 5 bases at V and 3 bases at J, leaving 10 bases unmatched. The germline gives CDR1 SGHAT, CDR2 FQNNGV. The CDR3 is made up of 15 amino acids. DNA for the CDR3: TGTGCCAGCAGCCAAGGACTAGTAGACGGCTACGAGCAGTACTTC. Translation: CASSQGLVDGYEQYF.

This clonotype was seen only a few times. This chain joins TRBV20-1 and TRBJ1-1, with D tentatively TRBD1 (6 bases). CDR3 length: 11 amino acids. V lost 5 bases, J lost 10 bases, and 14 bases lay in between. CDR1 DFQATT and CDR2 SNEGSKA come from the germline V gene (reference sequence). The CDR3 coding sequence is TGCAGTGCTCTCTCACAGGGAAGAGCTTTCTTT. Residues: CSALSQGRAFF.

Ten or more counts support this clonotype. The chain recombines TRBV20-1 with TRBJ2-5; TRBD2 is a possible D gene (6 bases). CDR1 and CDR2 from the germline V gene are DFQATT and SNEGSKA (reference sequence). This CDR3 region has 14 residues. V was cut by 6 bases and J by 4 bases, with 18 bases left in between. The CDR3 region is CSAPPEGRPETQYF. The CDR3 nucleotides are TGCAGTGCCCCCCCGGAAGGGAGGCCAGAGACCCAGTACTTC.